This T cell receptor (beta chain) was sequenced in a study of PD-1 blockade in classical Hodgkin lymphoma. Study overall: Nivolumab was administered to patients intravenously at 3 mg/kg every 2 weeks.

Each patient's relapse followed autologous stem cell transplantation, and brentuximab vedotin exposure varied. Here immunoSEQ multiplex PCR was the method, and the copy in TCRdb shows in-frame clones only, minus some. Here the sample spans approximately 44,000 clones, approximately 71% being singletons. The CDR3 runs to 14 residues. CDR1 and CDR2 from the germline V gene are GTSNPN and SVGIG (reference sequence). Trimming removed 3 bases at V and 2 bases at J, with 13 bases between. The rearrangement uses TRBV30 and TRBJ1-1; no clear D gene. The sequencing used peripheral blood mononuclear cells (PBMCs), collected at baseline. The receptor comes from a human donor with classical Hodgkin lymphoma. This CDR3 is CAWSAGIANTEAFF. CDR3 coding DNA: TGTGCCTGGAGCGCCGGGATAGCTAACACTGAAGCTTTCTTT.